The 29 T cell receptor beta chains in this list originate from one sample, sequenced in a study of human CD4 T cells and Enterobacteriaceae. The memory gate held CD4+ cells that were not CD45RA+CCR7+CD95- naive cells, over 98% pure. Sequencing used immunoSEQ multiplex PCR; TCRdb keeps in-frame clones, though not all of them. This sample has roughly 30,000 clones, with about 80% found just once. Sequencing input: memory CD4+ T cells from blood. Receptors originate from a human donor in good health.

The chain employs TRBV6-5 and TRBJ2-7; the D gene is possibly TRBD2 (5 bases). V lost 2 bases and J 0 bases, leaving 8 bases between the germline ends. The CDR3 sequence is 14 residues long. Germline V gene sequence: CDR1 MNHEY, CDR2 SVGAGI. CDR3 sequence (DNA): TGTGCCAGCAGTTACCGGAGGTTCTCCTACGAGCAGTACTTC. Translation: CASSYRRFSYEQYF.

Only one count was recorded for this clone. The chain is built from TRBV7-2 and TRBJ2-7, with D perhaps TRBD2 (6 bases). The CDR3 consists of 15 residues. Trimming left V 4 bases short and J 1 base short, with 14 bases between. Germline V gene lookup returns CDR1 SGHTA and CDR2 FQGNSA. The CDR3 loop reads CASSYTRGISYEQYF. CDR3 DNA: TGTGCCAGCAGCTATACTCGCGGGATTTCCTACGAGCAGTACTTC.

The CDR3 loop reads CASSLGWGYTF. DNA of the CDR3: TGTGCCAGTAGTTTGGGATGGGGCTACACCTTC. The chain joins TRBV19 to TRBJ1-2; D gene ambiguous. The germline V and J ends were trimmed by 5 bases and 8 bases, with 9 bases remaining between them. Per the germline V gene, CDR1 is LNHDA and CDR2 is SQIVND (reference sequence). This CDR3 has 11 amino acids.

The chain couples TRBV7-2 to TRBJ2-1; no firm D call. Trimming left V 4 bases short and J 1 base short, with 11 bases between. The germline V gene has CDR1 SGHTA and CDR2 FQGNSA. The CDR3 is 15 amino acids. The CDR3 reads CASSSRSSSYNEQFF. CDR3 nucleotide sequence: TGTGCCAGCAGCTCACGGAGTTCTTCCTACAATGAGCAGTTCTTC.

The chain joins TRBV7-2 to TRBJ2-1; 7 nucleotides align to TRBD2. Germline V gene data show CDR1 as SGHTA and CDR2 as FQGNSA. There are 19 residues in the CDR3. With 5 bases clipped from V and 3 bases from J, the junction kept 19 bases outside the gene matches. CDR3 sequence (DNA): TGTGCCAGCAGCCCCCCCCGCGGGAGAGCTGGTAGTGGCTACAATGAGCAGTTCTTC. Translated, it gives CASSPPRGRAGSGYNEQFF.

The CDR3 DNA reads TGTGCCAGCAGTTTATCGGGTAGGGGAGCAGGGGAGCAGTACTTC. Its translation: CASSLSGRGAGEQYF. The V call is TRBV28, the J call TRBJ2-7; TRBD1 or TRBD2 may be the D gene (5 bases each). Trimming removed 1 base at V and 7 bases at J, with 17 bases between. The CDR3 covers 15 residues. Germline assignment: CDR1 MDHEN and CDR2 SYDVKM.

The genes are TRBV28 and TRBJ2-1, with D unclear. CDR3 size: 12 residues. Germline V CDR1 and CDR2: MDHEN, SYDVKM. Deletions cut 3 bases from V and 7 bases from J, with 7 bases between. CDR3 sequence: CASSLMVNEQFF. DNA of the CDR3: TGTGCCAGCAGTTTGATGGTTAATGAGCAGTTCTTC.

This chain joins TRBV7-3 and TRBJ2-2; D call uncertain. The CDR3 totals 13 residues. Per germline, CDR1 SGHTA and CDR2 FQGTGA. Between the trimmed V and J ends, which lost 0 bases and 7 bases, there was a span of 6 bases. The CDR3 loop is CASSLTFGGELFF. DNA for the CDR3: TGTGCCAGCAGCTTAACCTTCGGCGGGGAGCTGTTTTTT.

J is TRBJ2-3 and V is TRBV6-4; D possibly corresponds to TRBD2 (6 bases). The CDR3 length is 16 residues. Germline V lookup: CDR1 MRHNA, CDR2 SNTAGT. V shed 4 bases and J shed 4 bases, with 18 bases lying between them. The CDR3 nucleotides are TGTGCCAGCAGTGTCCCTAGCGCACTAAGAGCAGATACGCAGTATTTT. This gives the protein CASSVPSALRADTQYF.

This chain connects TRBV5-4 to TRBJ1-5; the D is unclear. CDR3 length: 14 residues. V dropped 0 bases and J dropped 3 bases, with 7 bases sitting between them. The germline V gene has CDR1 SGHNT and CDR2 YYREEE (reference sequence). This chain's CDR3 is CASSLGGSNQPQHF. Here the CDR3 DNA reads TGTGCCAGCAGCTTGGGTGGGTCCAATCAGCCCCAGCATTTT.

This clone turned up a few times. V is TRBV7-9 and J is TRBJ1-5, with 7 nucleotides matching TRBD1. The germline V gene encodes CDR1 SEHNR and CDR2 FQNEAQ (reference sequence). The CDR3 has 15 amino acids. The V and J ends lost 0 bases and 4 bases, in that order; junction bases with no gene match: 3. CDR3 residues: CASSLAGTENQPQHF. CDR3 bases: TGTGCCAGCAGCTTAGCCGGGACAGAGAATCAGCCCCAGCATTTT.

The V and J genes are TRBV5-6 and TRBJ2-7, with D perhaps matching TRBD1 (6 bases). Germline V gene sequence: CDR1 SGHDT, CDR2 YYEEEE. Trimming stripped 0 bases from V and 3 bases from J, with 10 bases between. The CDR3 is 14 amino acids. The CDR3, as DNA: TGTGCCAGCAGCTTGGCCTCAGGGGACTACGAGCAGTACTTC. It translates to CASSLASGDYEQYF.

The chain uses TRBV5-1 and TRBJ2-5; tentatively, D is TRBD1 (6 bases). Germline CDR1 is SGHRS and CDR2 is YFSETQ. There are 16 residues in the CDR3. V lost 3 bases to trimming and J lost 5 bases, with 20 bases between them. CDR3 bases: TGCGCCAGCAGCTGGAACCAAGGGACACCCCAGGAGACCCAGTACTTC. The encoded protein is CASSWNQGTPQETQYF. The whole variable domain, remainder taken from reference TRBV5-1 and TRBJ2-5, is KAGVTQTPRYLIKTRGQQVTLSCSPISGHRSVSWYQQTPGQGLQFLFEYFSETQRNKGNFPGRFSGRQFSNSRSEMNVSTLELGDSALYLCASSWNQGTPQETQYFGPGTRLLVL.

V is TRBV5-1 and J is TRBJ1-5; no reliable D call. Per germline, CDR1 SGHRS and CDR2 YFSETQ. This CDR3 contains 15 residues. The V end lost 5 bases, the J end lost 3 bases, and 15 bases lay between the germline ends. CDR3 coding DNA: TGCGCCAGCAGTCGAGGGTCTGGACCCAATCAGCCCCAGCATTTT. It codes for CASSRGSGPNQPQHF.

The chain combines TRBV6-1 with TRBJ2-5; D remains unclear. With the DNA end fitting TRBJ2-7 better, the J assignment may be wrong. Germline values: CDR1 MNHNS, CDR2 SASEGT. CDR3 size: 14 residues. The DNA of the CDR3 is TGTGCCAGCAGTGCTATACTTAGCTCCTACGAGCAGTACTTC. Translated: CASSAILSSYEQYF.

The chain couples TRBV27 to TRBJ2-7; 7 nucleotides match TRBD1. The CDR3 spans 15 residues. After removal of 3 bases from V and 6 bases from J, the junction contained 11 bases not matched to a gene. Germline loops: CDR1 MNHEY, CDR2 SMNVEV (reference sequence). The CDR3 region has the DNA TGTGCCAGCAGTTTGTCTACAGGGGCCTCCGGCGAGCAGTACTTC. It encodes CASSLSTGASGEQYF.

The V call is TRBV11-1, the J call TRBJ1-5; D gene ambiguous. The CDR3 has 19 amino acids. The germline CDR1 and CDR2 sequences are SGHAT and FQDESV (reference sequence). The V gene lost 1 base and the J gene lost 0 bases, with 19 bases spanning the gap. CDR3 DNA sequence: TGTGCCAGCAGCTTAGATTCGTTGGATGGCTCGGTTAGCAATCAGCCCCAGCATTTT. Its translation is CASSLDSLDGSVSNQPQHF.

This clone was counted between two and nine times. The rearrangement joins TRBV7-6 to TRBJ1-5; 8 bases fit TRBD1. CDR3 length equals 16 residues. Trimming removed 5 bases from V and 6 bases from J; junction bases left unmatched: 12. Per the germline V gene, CDR1 is SGHVS and CDR2 is FNYEAQ. The CDR3: CASSAGLDRGGQPQHF. As DNA, the CDR3 is TGTGCCAGCAGCGCCGGCCTTGACAGGGGAGGTCAGCCCCAGCATTTT. Full variable domain (outside the CDR3, taken from reference TRBV7-6 and TRBJ1-5): GAGVSQSPRYKVTKRGQDVALRCDPISGHVSLYWYRQALGQGPEFLTYFNYEAQQDKSGLPNDRFSAERPEGSISTLTIQRTEQRDSAMYRCASSAGLDRGGQPQHFGDGTRLSIL.

This chain uses TRBV10-3 with TRBJ1-5; 10 nucleotides agree with TRBD1. Germline V lookup: CDR1 ENHRY, CDR2 SYGVKD. The V gene end was trimmed by 10 bases and the J gene end by 6 bases; junction bases not matched to a gene: 6. The CDR3 has 13 residues. The DNA of the CDR3 is TGTGCCACCTCCGGGACAGGGGCTCAGCCCCAGCATTTT. Residues: CATSGTGAQPQHF.

This chain joins TRBV7-9 and TRBJ2-7, with D perhaps TRBD2 (7 bases). The CDR3 has 14 amino acids. The germline V gene has CDR1 SEHNR and CDR2 FQNEAQ (reference sequence). V lost 5 bases and J lost 1, with 12 bases in between. This CDR3 reads CASSRGAVSYEQYF. The DNA for the CDR3 is TGTGCCAGCAGCCGGGGGGCGGTTTCCTACGAGCAGTACTTC.

The rearrangement links TRBV11-2 to TRBJ1-1, with TRBD1 matching 9 bases. The CDR3 is 15 amino acids. Germline loops: CDR1 SGHAT, CDR2 FQNNGV. The V segment lost 4 bases and the J segment 1 base; nucleotides outside the gene matches: 4. The CDR3 sequence: CASSSSDRGNTEAFF. The DNA of the CDR3 is TGTGCCAGCAGCTCATCGGACAGGGGGAACACTGAAGCTTTCTTT.

The chain has TRBV11-2 and TRBJ1-5; D ambiguous. The CDR3 runs 15 residues. Germline CDR1 SGHAT, CDR2 FQNNGV. The V and J ends lost 1 base and 1 base respectively, with 8 bases between them. The CDR3 sequence is CASSLGVSSNQPQHF. CDR3 DNA: TGTGCCAGCAGCTTAGGCGTTTCAAGCAATCAGCCCCAGCATTTT.

V usage is TRBV13 and J usage is TRBJ2-1; TRBD1 aligns across 10 bases. Germline V gene sequence: CDR1 PRHDT, CDR2 FYEKMQ (reference sequence). V dropped 3 bases and J dropped 6; count of bases not matched to a gene: 8. The CDR3 has 16 amino acids. The CDR3 loop is CASSFDRGQRGNEQFF. CDR3 in DNA: TGTGCCAGCAGCTTTGACAGGGGGCAGAGGGGCAATGAGCAGTTCTTC.

The V and J genes are TRBV4-1 and TRBJ1-1; no clear D. Germline V gene sequence: CDR1 MGHRA, CDR2 YSYEKL. Deletions cut 4 bases from V and 4 bases from J, with 10 bases between. This CDR3 comprises 13 residues. The CDR3 sequence: CASSRGSSTEAFF. CDR3 nucleotide sequence: TGCGCCAGCAGCCGTGGGTCGAGCACTGAAGCTTTCTTT.

The chain has TRBV12-2 and TRBJ2-7; whether TRBD1, the table's D call, matches the DNA was not checked. TRBV12-2 is classified as a pseudogene. The length of the CDR3 is 15 residues. CDR3: CASRLVVRGLNEQYF. CDR3 coding DNA: TGTGCAAGTCGCTTAGTGGTCAGGGGGCTTAACGAGCAGTACTTC.

The gene calls are TRBV2 and TRBJ2-7, with unresolved D. The V end lost 2 bases, the J end lost 1 base, and 12 bases lay between the germline ends. This CDR3 region has 15 residues. The germline V gene has CDR1 SNHLY and CDR2 FYNNEI. CDR3 region: CASSERLAVSYEQYF. DNA for the CDR3: TGTGCCAGCAGTGAAAGGTTAGCAGTTTCCTACGAGCAGTACTTC. Variable domain in full (rest from reference TRBV2 and TRBJ2-7): EPEVTQTPSHQVTQMGQEVILRCVPISNHLYFYWYRQILGQKVEFLVSFYNNEISEKSEIFDDQFSVERPDGSNFTLKIRSTKLEDSAMYFCASSERLAVSYEQYFGPGTRLTVT.

V usage is TRBV28 and J usage is TRBJ1-2; 8 bases map to TRBD1. This CDR3 spans 16 amino acids. V trimming: 2 bases; J trimming: 2 bases; junction bases outside the gene matches: 7. Germline loops: CDR1 MDHEN, CDR2 SYDVKM. The CDR3 region has the DNA TGTGCCAGCAGTTTAAGGCAGGGGGCCCTAAACTATGGCTACACCTTC. This sequence encodes CASSLRQGALNYGYTF.

This clone was counted a few times. This chain links TRBV29-1 with TRBJ2-3, with 11 bases that match TRBD1. Germline trimming cut 5 bases from V and 1 base from J; bases unmatched to any gene: 14. CDR3 length: 18 residues. Germline CDR1 reads SQVTM; CDR2 reads ANQGSEA. The CDR3: CSVPGTGGIGGGTDTQYF. Written as DNA, the CDR3 is TGCAGCGTTCCCGGGACAGGGGGGATCGGCGGGGGCACAGATACGCAGTATTTT.

The V call is TRBV11-3, the J call TRBJ2-7, with D possibly TRBD1 on 5 matching bases. Germline V gene lookup returns CDR1 SGHNT and CDR2 YENEEA. Trimming removed 5 bases at V and 13 bases at J, with 15 bases between. There are 11 residues in the CDR3. The CDR3 protein is CASSPWAGPYF. The CDR3 nucleotides are TGTGCCAGCAGCCCCTGGGCAGGGCCCTACTTC.